A selection of T cell receptor beta chains follows, all from one sample in a study of cytomegalovirus exposure and HLA in healthy donors. Clones were read by immunoSEQ multiplex PCR, and TCRdb kept only the in-frame ones, dropping some. The table shows under 100,000 clones, with 63% occurring only once. The sample consisted of PBMCs. Source of these receptors: a woman aged 40 to 50 in good health and CMV-seropositive. Each CDR3 is given with its conserved first and last residue. Each record gives: V gene, CDR3 length, J gene, CDR3 protein.

TRBV5-8	13	TRBJ2-5	CASSLGQKETQYF
TRBV21-1	16	TRBJ1-5	CASSTQGRIGNQPQHF
TRBV6-1	15	TRBJ1-3	CASSELGTDGNTIYF
TRBV5-4	13	TRBJ2-3	CASSRSSIDTQYF
TRBV5-4	18	TRBJ1-4	CASSELSGTPNGGEKLFF
TRBV7-2	15	TRBJ1-5	CASSLERRETQPQHF
TRBV5-4	15	TRBJ2-1	CASSAGGAGGNEQFF
TRBV28	14	TRBJ1-6	CASSLIPGNSPLHF
TRBV11-3	13	TRBJ2-1	CASSLERDNEQFF
TRBV5-8	13	TRBJ1-5	CASSRDRDQPQHF
TRBV11-2	18	TRBJ1-6	CASSPSGRQGAYNSPLHF
TRBV11-2	16	TRBJ2-7	CASSLEGLAGTYEQYF
TRBV15	16	TRBJ2-3	CATSRMLAGSTDTQYF
TRBV19	15	TRBJ2-5	CASSILAGGQETQYF
TRBV7-3	14	TRBJ2-3	CASSSSGSGGTQYF
TRBV15	18	TRBJ2-7	CATSRESLTSGGSYEQYF
TRBV27	16	TRBJ2-2	CASSPYREIGTGELFF
TRBV27	12	TRBJ1-1	CASRTGFTEAFF
TRBV18	15	TRBJ1-1	CASSPGAQPNTEAFF
TRBV18	15	TRBJ2-7	CASSPGRGHTYEQYF
TRBV9	15	TRBJ1-4	CASSEAGTTNEKLFF
TRBV7-2	16	TRBJ2-2	CASSLLAPTNTGELFF
TRBV19	12	TRBJ1-2	CASSPPNYGYTF
TRBV5-1	13	TRBJ2-3	CASSLARGDTQYF
TRBV5-4	16	.	CASSSGTGFLIYEQYF
TRBV7-2	15	TRBJ1-2	CASSLVTQGLYGYTF
TRBV9	13	TRBJ1-2	CASSVAGNYGYTF
TRBV14	15	TRBJ1-2	CASSQDLWGDHGYTF
TRBV6-5	15	TRBJ1-1	CASSYSRQVKAEAFF
TRBV5-4	15	TRBJ2-4	CASSSSRGSKNIQYF